Listed below are T cell receptor beta chains from one sample, sequenced in a study of blood T cell repertoires in COVID-19. Sequencing used immunoSEQ multiplex PCR; TCRdb keeps in-frame clones, though not all of them. The repertoire holds about 200,000 clones, with roughly 90% as singletons. The sample comprised PBMCs or T cells enriched from blood (not recorded which). The receptors stem from a woman in her 30s with acute COVID-19. Each CDR3 is given without its conserved first and last residue.

v_call: TRBV24-1; j_call: TRBJ2-5; cdr3_aa: ATSDPSGQGQETQY
v_call: TRBV30; j_call: TRBJ2-3; cdr3_aa: AWSVGGDTDTQY
v_call: TRBV2; j_call: TRBJ1-4; cdr3_aa: ASRPGTGVEKLF
v_call: TRBV5-6; j_call: TRBJ2-1; cdr3_aa: ASSWWRDSYNEQF
v_call: TRBV14; j_call: TRBJ1-6; cdr3_aa: ATAYRDPRTPLH
v_call: TRBV6-5; j_call: TRBJ1-3; cdr3_aa: ASSPNRDTIY
v_call: TRBV2; j_call: TRBJ1-6; cdr3_aa: ASSEAGGGNSPLH
v_call: TRBV7-2; j_call: TRBJ2-7; cdr3_aa: ASSFSGTGGDEQY
v_call: TRBV20-1; j_call: TRBJ2-1; cdr3_aa: SARLANEQF
v_call: TRBV5-4; j_call: TRBJ1-5; cdr3_aa: ASRHDQGANQPQH
v_call: TRBV2; j_call: TRBJ2-4; cdr3_aa: ASNRQRGENIQY
v_call: TRBV6-2/TRBV6-3; j_call: TRBJ2-1; cdr3_aa: ASSSIQGNEQF
v_call: TRBV2; j_call: TRBJ1-6; cdr3_aa: ATRPGGAGSPLH
v_call: TRBV9; j_call: TRBJ1-3; cdr3_aa: ASSLQGVGNTIY
v_call: TRBV5-4; j_call: TRBJ1-1; cdr3_aa: ASSFTGKNTEAF
v_call: TRBV1; j_call: TRBJ1-2; cdr3_aa: TSSRAGENYGYT
v_call: TRBV10-3; j_call: TRBJ1-4; cdr3_aa: AINAGEGANEKLF
v_call: TRBV28; j_call: TRBJ2-7; cdr3_aa: ASSSGDRLYEQY
v_call: TRBV7-6; j_call: TRBJ1-3; cdr3_aa: ASSLARSGSGNTIY
v_call: TRBV11-2; j_call: TRBJ1-4; cdr3_aa: ASSLSGGRGEKLF
v_call: TRBV3-1/TRBV3-2; j_call: TRBJ1-1; cdr3_aa: ASSQVDTEAF
v_call: TRBV29-1; j_call: TRBJ2-2; cdr3_aa: SVARTANTGELF
v_call: TRBV9; j_call: TRBJ2-1; cdr3_aa: ASSPGGAFQYNEQF
v_call: TRBV10-1; j_call: TRBJ1-1; cdr3_aa: ASQRQHYNGAF
v_call: TRBV6-2/TRBV6-3; j_call: TRBJ2-2; cdr3_aa: ASSPPDRVNTGELF
v_call: TRBV6-5; j_call: TRBJ2-5; cdr3_aa: ASSKPGQGYETQY
v_call: TRBV19; j_call: TRBJ2-3; cdr3_aa: ASSIVRGSDTQY
v_call: TRBV30; j_call: TRBJ1-2; cdr3_aa: AWSADRDSYGYT
v_call: TRBV2; j_call: TRBJ1-2; cdr3_aa: ASNKGALRYGYT
v_call: TRBV25-1; j_call: TRBJ1-1; cdr3_aa: ASRQSNTEAF
v_call: TRBV3-1/TRBV3-2; j_call: TRBJ1-1; cdr3_aa: ASSQVPGEKNTEAF